The 18 T cell receptor beta chains listed next were all sequenced from one sample in a study of beta chain features in type 1 diabetes listed by TCRdb under 2018. Library construction relied on the immunoSEQ multiplex PCR assay. All of the isolated RNA was reverse transcribed with the High Capacity cDNA Reverse Transcription Kit, so expressed TCRB transcripts were sequenced. What TCRdb holds here is the immuneACCESS table cut down to in-frame rearrangements. Part of the clones is not present; checked against another copy, under half of the missing clones reflect an unresolved V gene, and the others are unexplained. Recorded for this sample are hundreds of thousands of clones; 15% to 20% of them occurred a single time. Of the sample, 0.023% falls within the top ten clones. The sequenced material came from naive CD4+ T cells from blood. Reading the label with the study, this specimen's cell subset or site is: true naive CD4+ T cells. The origin of the receptors is a woman aged 18-29 years in good health.

This chain uses TRBV9 with TRBJ2-5, with D possibly TRBD2 on 6 matching bases. The V end was cut by 0 bases, the J end by 7 bases, with 16 bases between. This CDR3 contains 15 residues. CDR1 is SGDLS, CDR2 YYNGEE, per germline. CDR3 protein: CASSVGASAPRTQYF. The CDR3 region has the DNA TGTGCCAGCAGCGTAGGGGCTAGCGCCCCCCGGACCCAGTACTTC.

The V gene is TRBV21-1, the J gene TRBJ2-5; the table's D call, TRBD1, has no DNA check behind it. The J call is uncertain, as TRBJ2-7 better fits the DNA end. TRBV21-1 is termed a pseudogene. This CDR3 has 13 amino acids. CDR3 region: CASSKGPGCEQYF. The CDR3 nucleotides are TGTGCCAGCAGCAAAGGCCCAGGCTGCGAGCAGTACTTC.

The chain couples TRBV11-2 to TRBJ1-2; D is unclear. Germline values: CDR1 SGHAT, CDR2 FQNNGV. Trimming stripped 2 bases from V and 5 bases from J, with 9 bases between. This CDR3 contains 13 residues. CDR3 residues: CASSLPGRYGYTF. The DNA for the CDR3 is TGTGCCAGCAGCTTACCGGGAAGATATGGCTACACCTTC.

The V and J genes are TRBV28 and TRBJ2-7; TRBD1 agrees at 12 bases. Trimming took 5 bases from V and 4 from J; bases not matched to a gene: 3. Germline CDR1 and CDR2: MDHEN and SYDVKM. The CDR3 sequence is 14 residues long. Here the CDR3 reads CASSGTGGLYEQYF. The CDR3 DNA reads as TGTGCCAGCAGTGGGACAGGGGGCTTGTACGAGCAGTACTTC.

This clone has just a few counts. DNA for the CDR3: TGCGCCAGCAGCCAAGTCGGGAGGGCGGGGGAGCTGTTTTTT. This codes for CASSQVGRAGELFF. The rearrangement joins TRBV4-3 to TRBJ2-2; 8 bases match TRBD2. In germline, CDR1 is LGHNA, CDR2 YSLEER. Unmatched junction bases numbered 3, after V lost 1 base and J lost 8 bases. The CDR3 has 14 amino acids.

This clone was seen a few times. J is TRBJ2-5 and V is TRBV6-1, with a tentative D call TRBD2 (5 bases). Germline V gives CDR1 MNHNS, CDR2 SASEGT. The CDR3 has 14 residues. V lost 7 bases and J lost 2, with 14 bases in between. CDR3 residues: CASTLDSAQETQYF. CDR3 DNA: TGTGCCAGCACCCTAGATAGCGCACAAGAGACCCAGTACTTC.

The CDR3 loop reads CASSTLLTDTQYF. CDR3 DNA: TGTGCCAGCTCAACCCTCTTGACAGATACGCAGTATTTT. V is TRBV18 and J is TRBJ2-3; D unclear. Germline V gives CDR1 KGHSH, CDR2 LQKENI. The V gene lost 5 bases and the J gene lost 3 bases, with 9 bases spanning the gap. CDR3 length equals 13 residues.

This clone appeared a few times. This sequence joins TRBV7-9 and TRBJ2-7, with TRBD1 matching 12 bases. Germline V gene data show CDR1 as SEHNR and CDR2 as FQNEAQ (reference sequence). CDR3 size: 16 residues. With 4 bases clipped from V and 5 bases from J, the junction kept 9 bases outside the gene matches. The CDR3 nucleotides read TGTGCCAGCAGCTCGGCCGCCCGGGACAGGGGGCACGAGCAGTACTTC. It translates to CASSSAARDRGHEQYF.

This rearrangement joins TRBV19 to TRBJ1-2; D not certain. The CDR3 sequence is 12 residues long. The V end was cut by 7 bases, the J end by 9 bases, with 15 bases between. Germline assignment: CDR1 LNHDA and CDR2 SQIVND (reference sequence). The CDR3 coding sequence is TGTGCCAGTATTTCACCGGTTGATCGCTACACCTTC. It encodes CASISPVDRYTF.

This clone was found a few times. This chain joins TRBV2 and TRBJ2-3, with D tentatively TRBD1 or TRBD2 (5 bases each). V was trimmed by 8 bases and J by 1 base, leaving 22 bases between them. The CDR3 consists of 17 residues. Looked up from germline, CDR1 is SNHLY and CDR2 is FYNNEI. CDR3: CASSGTGVGLGTDTQYF. The DNA for the CDR3 is TGTGCCAGCTCCGGGACCGGGGTAGGCCTCGGCACAGATACGCAGTATTTT.

This clone has more than one count but fewer than ten. This chain connects TRBV19 to TRBJ1-5; D is unresolved. Germline V lookup: CDR1 LNHDA, CDR2 SQIVND (reference sequence). The CDR3 has 17 amino acids. The germline V and J ends were trimmed by 0 bases and 3 bases, with 15 bases remaining between them. The CDR3 loop is CASSIEAVSDINQPQHF. DNA of the CDR3: TGTGCCAGTAGTATAGAGGCAGTCTCAGACATCAATCAGCCCCAGCATTTT.

This clone has more than one count but fewer than ten. The CDR3 DNA follows: TGTGCCAGCCCGGGAGCTGAAGTTTACGAGCAGTACTTC. Translating it yields CASPGAEVYEQYF. This rearrangement joins TRBV18 to TRBJ2-7, with D tentatively TRBD2 (6 bases). Germline V gene data show CDR1 as KGHSH and CDR2 as LQKENI. Trimming shortened V by 8 bases and J by 4 bases, and 15 bases separated the two germline ends. The CDR3 spans 13 residues. Complete variable domain (other parts from reference TRBV18 and TRBJ2-7): NAGVMQNPRHLVRRRGQEARLRCSPMKGHSHVYWYRQLPEEGLKFMVYLQKENIIDESGMPKERFSAEFPKEGPSILRIQQVVRGDSAAYFCASPGAEVYEQYFGPGTRLTVT.

This clone has ten or more counts. The rearrangement links TRBV21-1 to TRBJ2-5. TRBV21-1 is a listed pseudogene. This CDR3 spans 13 amino acids. The CDR3 DNA is TGTGCCAGCAGCAAACTATTCGACGAGACCCAGTACTTC. It encodes CASSKLFDETQYF.

This clone has only a few counts. This chain connects TRBV5-6 to TRBJ2-7, with D perhaps being TRBD1 or TRBD2 (5 bases each). Between the trimmed V and J ends, which lost 5 bases and 6 bases, there was a span of 21 bases. The V gene's germline CDR1 is SGHDT and CDR2 YYEEEE. There are 15 residues in the CDR3. This chain's CDR3 is CASSLRGRFPSEQYF. The DNA for the CDR3 is TGTGCCAGCAGTCTACGGGGCAGGTTCCCTAGCGAGCAGTACTTC. Looking up the rest from reference TRBV5-6 and TRBJ2-7 gives the full variable domain: DAGVTQSPTHLIKTRGQQVTLRCSPKSGHDTVSWYQQALGQGPQFIFQYYEEEERQRGNFPDRFSGHQFPNYSSELNVNALLLGDSALYLCASSLRGRFPSEQYFGPGTRLTVT.

This clone has just a few counts. V gene TRBV28 combines with J gene TRBJ2-2, with 8 bases that match TRBD2. The CDR3 is 19 residues long. CDR1 MDHEN and CDR2 SYDVKM come from the germline V gene. V shed 0 bases, J shed 4 bases, and the junction held 13 bases outside the gene matches. The CDR3 loop reads CASSLWGTRFKLGTGELFF. The DNA for the CDR3 is TGTGCCAGCAGTTTATGGGGGACTAGGTTTAAACTTGGCACCGGGGAGCTGTTTTTT. Full variable domain (missing parts from reference TRBV28 and TRBJ2-2): DVKVTQSSRYLVKRTGEKVFLECVQDMDHENMFWYRQDPGLGLRLIYFSYDVKMKEKGDIPEGYSVSREKKERFSLILESASTNQTSMYLCASSLWGTRFKLGTGELFFGEGSRLTVL.

The rearrangement joins TRBV19 to TRBJ2-3; 7 bases line up with TRBD2. Per germline, CDR1 LNHDA and CDR2 SQIVND (reference sequence). This CDR3 is 14 amino acids long. The ends lost 2 bases at V and 6 bases at J; junction bases unmatched: 5. For the CDR3, the DNA is TGTGCCAGTAGTATATCGGGAGGCGAGGATACGCAGTATTTT. The encoded protein is CASSISGGEDTQYF.

This chain connects TRBV2 to TRBJ1-1; D might be TRBD1 (5 bases). Germline values: CDR1 SNHLY, CDR2 FYNNEI. The CDR3 is made up of 12 amino acids. Trimming took 7 bases from V and 5 from J, leaving 11 bases between them. The CDR3 DNA reads as TGTGCCAGCACGGGTGAGGGGACTGAAGCTTTCTTT. It codes for CASTGEGTEAFF.

The V call is TRBV27, the J call TRBJ1-2, with 7 positions matching TRBD1. The length of the CDR3 is 13 residues. The V gene's germline CDR1 is MNHEY and CDR2 SMNVEV (reference sequence). J was trimmed by 7 bases and V by 5 bases; bases with no gene match: 7. As DNA, the CDR3 is TGTGCCAGCAGTCCCAACAGGGGTGGTGGCTACACCTTC. It specifies CASSPNRGGGYTF.